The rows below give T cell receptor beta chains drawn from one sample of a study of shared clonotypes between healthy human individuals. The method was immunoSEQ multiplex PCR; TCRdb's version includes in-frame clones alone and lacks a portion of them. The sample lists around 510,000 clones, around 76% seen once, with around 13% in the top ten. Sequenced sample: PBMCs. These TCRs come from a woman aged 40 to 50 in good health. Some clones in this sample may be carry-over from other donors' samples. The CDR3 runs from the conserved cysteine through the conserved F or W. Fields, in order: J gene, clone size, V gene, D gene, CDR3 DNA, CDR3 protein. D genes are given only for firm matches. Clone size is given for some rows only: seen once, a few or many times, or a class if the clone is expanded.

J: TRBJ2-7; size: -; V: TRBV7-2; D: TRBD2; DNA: TGTGCCAGCAGCTTAGAAGGGACTAGCGGGACCTACGAGCAGTACTTC; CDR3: CASSLEGTSGTYEQYF
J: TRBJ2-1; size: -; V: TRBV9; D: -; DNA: TGTGCCAGCAGCCCCAGTTCGACCCATGAGCAGTTCTTC; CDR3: CASSPSSTHEQFF
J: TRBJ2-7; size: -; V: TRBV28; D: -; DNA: TGTGCCAGCAGCCCTAATAGCGGCAGCTCCTACGAGCAGTACTTC; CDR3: CASSPNSGSSYEQYF
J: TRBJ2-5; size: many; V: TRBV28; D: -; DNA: TGTGCCAGCAGGCCGAGACTAGTCGGGGCGGAGACCCAGTACTTC; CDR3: CASRPRLVGAETQYF
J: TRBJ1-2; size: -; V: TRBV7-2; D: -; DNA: TGTGCCAGCAGCTTAGCAGGGCCCAGCTATGGCTACACCTTC; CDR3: CASSLAGPSYGYTF
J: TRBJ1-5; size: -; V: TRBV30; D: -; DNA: TGTGCCTGGAGTGGGGGGGTAGGGGATCAGCCCCAGCATTTT; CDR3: CAWSGGVGDQPQHF
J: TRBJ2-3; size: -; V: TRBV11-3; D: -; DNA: TGTGCCAGCACTCTTCTAGGGGCCCATCGACCGTACACAGATACGCAGTATTTT; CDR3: CASTLLGAHRPYTDTQYF
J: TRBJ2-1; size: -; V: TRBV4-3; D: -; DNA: TGCGCCAGCAGCCAAGACCCTTGGCGGGATGGGGATGAGCAGTTCTTC; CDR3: CASSQDPWRDGDEQFF
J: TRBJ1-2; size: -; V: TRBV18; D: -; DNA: TGTGCCAGCTCACCAGACAGAGCTAACTATGGCTACACCTTC; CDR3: CASSPDRANYGYTF
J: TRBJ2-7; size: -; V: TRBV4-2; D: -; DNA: TGTGCCAGCAGCCAAGATAGCAGGGGCCAGACCTACGAGCAGTACTTC; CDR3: CASSQDSRGQTYEQYF
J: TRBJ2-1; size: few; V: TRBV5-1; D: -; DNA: TGCGCCAGCAGCTTGGGAGTAGCGGTTAATGAGCAGTTCTTC; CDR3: CASSLGVAVNEQFF
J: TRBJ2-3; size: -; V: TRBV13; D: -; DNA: TGTGCCAGCAGCTTCCGGCGCAACACAGATACGCAGTATTTT; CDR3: CASSFRRNTDTQYF
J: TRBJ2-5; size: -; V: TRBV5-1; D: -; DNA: TGCGCCAGCAGCTTGTCTGGGGATGAGACCCAGTACTTC; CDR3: CASSLSGDETQYF
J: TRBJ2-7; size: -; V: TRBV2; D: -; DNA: TGTGCCAGCAGTGAAAGGGACTACGAGCAGTACTTC; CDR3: CASSERDYEQYF
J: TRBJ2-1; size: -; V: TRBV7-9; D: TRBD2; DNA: TGTGCCAGCACACCGACTAGCGGGAGGGTTGAGCAGTTCTTC; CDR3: CASTPTSGRVEQFF
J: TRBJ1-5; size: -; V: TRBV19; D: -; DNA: TGTGCCAGTAGTATTGCCTCGGGTCAGCCCCAGCATTTT; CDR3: CASSIASGQPQHF
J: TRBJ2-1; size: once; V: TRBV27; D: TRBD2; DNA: TGTGCCAGCGCCCCCGGGACTAGCGGCAACAATGAGCAGTTCTTC; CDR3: CASAPGTSGNNEQFF
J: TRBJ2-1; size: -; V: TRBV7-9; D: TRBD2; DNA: TGTGCCAGCAGCTCCTGGACTAGCGGTCCGAAGAGCTCCTACAATGAGCAGTTCTTC; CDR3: CASSSWTSGPKSSYNEQFF
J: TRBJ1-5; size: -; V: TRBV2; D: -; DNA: TGTGCCAGCAGTCCAGAGCGCAATCAGCCCCAGCATTTT; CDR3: CASSPERNQPQHF
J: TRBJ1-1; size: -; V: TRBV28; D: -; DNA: TGTGCCAGCAGTTTAATTGGCGGGAACACTGAAGCTTTCTTT; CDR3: CASSLIGGNTEAFF
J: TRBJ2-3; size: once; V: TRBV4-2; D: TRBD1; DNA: TGTGCCAGCAGCCAAGGGATCAGGGGGCTCGGCACAGATACGCAGTATTTT; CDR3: CASSQGIRGLGTDTQYF
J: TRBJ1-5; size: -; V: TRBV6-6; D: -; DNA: TGTGCCAGCAGCGTTTATAGCAATCAGCCCCAGCATTTT; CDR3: CASSVYSNQPQHF
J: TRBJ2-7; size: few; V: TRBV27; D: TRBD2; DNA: TGTGCCAGCAGGCAGAGCCTAGCGGGAGTCGTATACGAGCAGTACTTC; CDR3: CASRQSLAGVVYEQYF
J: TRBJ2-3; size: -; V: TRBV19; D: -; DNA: TGTGCCAGTAGTATTCCCACAGATACGCAGTATTTT; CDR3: CASSIPTDTQYF
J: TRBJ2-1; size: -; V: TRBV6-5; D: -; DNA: TGTGCCAGCAGTTATCGAGCGGTCACCTACAATGAGCAGTTCTTC; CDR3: CASSYRAVTYNEQFF
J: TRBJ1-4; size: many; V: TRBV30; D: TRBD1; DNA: TGTGCCTGGAGTAGGGACAGGGGTGAAAAACTGTTTTTT; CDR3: CAWSRDRGEKLFF
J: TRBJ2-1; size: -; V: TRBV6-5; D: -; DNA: TGTGCCAGCAGTTTGGGCAATGAGCAGTTCTTC; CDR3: CASSLGNEQFF
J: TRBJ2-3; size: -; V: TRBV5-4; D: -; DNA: TGTGCCAGCAGCCCAACGTATCAGGGAGATACGCAGTATTTT; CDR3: CASSPTYQGDTQYF
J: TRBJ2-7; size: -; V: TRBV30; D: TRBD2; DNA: TGTGCCTGGAGTGTACAACTAGCGGGAGACGAGCAGTACTTC; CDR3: CAWSVQLAGDEQYF
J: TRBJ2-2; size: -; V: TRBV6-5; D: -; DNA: TGTGCCAGCAGTTACGAGGGCTTGACGAACACCGGGGAGCTGTTTTTT; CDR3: CASSYEGLTNTGELFF
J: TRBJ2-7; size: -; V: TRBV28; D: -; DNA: TGTGCCAGCAGTTTTCAGGGAATTCGGATCGACGAGCAGTACTTC; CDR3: CASSFQGIRIDEQYF
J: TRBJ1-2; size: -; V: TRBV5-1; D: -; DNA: TGCGCCAGCAGTGAGCGAGGCAGTAGGGGCTACACCTTC; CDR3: CASSERGSRGYTF
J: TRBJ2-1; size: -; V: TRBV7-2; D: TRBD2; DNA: TGTGCCAGCAGGTTCAGCCTAGCGGGGGGAAGGGATGAGCAGTTCTTC; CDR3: CASRFSLAGGRDEQFF
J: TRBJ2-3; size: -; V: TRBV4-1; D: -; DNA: TGCGCCAGCAGCCAAGCTGCCGGGACCCAAGGAGCGCAGTATTTT; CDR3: CASSQAAGTQGAQYF
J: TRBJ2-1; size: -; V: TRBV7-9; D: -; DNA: TGTGCCAGCAGCCTAACTGCGGGGAGTAATGAGCAGTTCTTC; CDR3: CASSLTAGSNEQFF
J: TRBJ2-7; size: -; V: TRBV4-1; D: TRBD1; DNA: TGCGCCAGCAGCTTCGGACAGGGTTTCTACGAGCAGTACTTC; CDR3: CASSFGQGFYEQYF
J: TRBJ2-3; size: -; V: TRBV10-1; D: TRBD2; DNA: TGCGCCAGCAGTGAGGGGGCCAGCGGGAGCGCAGATACGCAGTATTTT; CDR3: CASSEGASGSADTQYF
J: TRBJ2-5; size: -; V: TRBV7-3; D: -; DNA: TGTGCCAGCAGCTCCATTGGACGGGTAGAGAAAGAGACCCAGTACTTC; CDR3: CASSSIGRVEKETQYF
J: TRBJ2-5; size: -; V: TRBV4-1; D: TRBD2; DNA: TGCGCCAGCAGCCAGCCCCCGACTAGCGGGAGAGGAGAGACCCAGTACTTC; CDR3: CASSQPPTSGRGETQYF
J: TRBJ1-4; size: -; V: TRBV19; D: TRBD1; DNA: TGTGCCAGTGGAGACAGGGGCCCTTTTGAAAAACTGTTTTTT; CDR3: CASGDRGPFEKLFF
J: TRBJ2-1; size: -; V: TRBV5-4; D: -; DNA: TGTGCCAGCAGCTTGTCCGGACAGACGGGTGAGCAGTTCTTC; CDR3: CASSLSGQTGEQFF
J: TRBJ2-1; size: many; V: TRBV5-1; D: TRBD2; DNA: TGCGCCAGCAGCTTGGTTGCGACTAGCGATGAGCAGTTCTTC; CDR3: CASSLVATSDEQFF
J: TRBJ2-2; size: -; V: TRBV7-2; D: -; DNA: TGTGCCAGCAGCTTAGGAATCTACGGGGAGCTGTTTTTT; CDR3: CASSLGIYGELFF
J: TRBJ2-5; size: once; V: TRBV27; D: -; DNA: TGTGCCAGCAGGGGAACACACAAAGAGACCCAGTACTTC; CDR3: CASRGTHKETQYF
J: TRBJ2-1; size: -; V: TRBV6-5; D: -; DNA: TGTGCCAGCAGTTACTCCGTTGCAGAAGGGGAATGGGAGCAGTTCTTC; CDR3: CASSYSVAEGEWEQFF